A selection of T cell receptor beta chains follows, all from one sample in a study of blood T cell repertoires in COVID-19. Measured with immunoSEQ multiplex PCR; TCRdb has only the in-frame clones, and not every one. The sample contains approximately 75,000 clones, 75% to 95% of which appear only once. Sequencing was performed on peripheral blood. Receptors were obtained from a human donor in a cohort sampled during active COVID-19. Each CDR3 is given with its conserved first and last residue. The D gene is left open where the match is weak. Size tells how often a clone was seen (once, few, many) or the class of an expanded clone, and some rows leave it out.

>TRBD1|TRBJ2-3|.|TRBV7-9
CASSIKVGTGAAFGTDTQYF
TGTGCCAGCAGCATCAAAGTCGGGACAGGGGCCGCGTTTGGCACAGATACGCAGTATTTT
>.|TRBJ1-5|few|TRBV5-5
CASSLLQGQPQHF
TGTGCCAGCAGCTTATTACAGGGTCAGCCCCAGCATTTT
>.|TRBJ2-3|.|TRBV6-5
CASIPGITDTQYF
TGTGCCAGCATTCCGGGGATCACAGATACGCAGTATTTT
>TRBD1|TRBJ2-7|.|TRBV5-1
CASSLVLGTGAYEQYF
TGCGCCAGCAGCTTGGTCCTCGGGACAGGGGCCTACGAGCAGTACTTC
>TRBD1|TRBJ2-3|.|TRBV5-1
CASSLTMGQGDSQYF
TGCGCCAGCAGCTTGACTATGGGACAGGGCGATTCACAGTATTTT
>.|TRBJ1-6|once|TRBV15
CATRRDNSPLHF
TGTGCCACCAGACGGGATAACTCACCCCTCCACTTT
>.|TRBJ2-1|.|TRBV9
CASSPHSLVPGKNEQFF
TGTGCCAGCAGCCCCCACTCACTAGTTCCCGGGAAGAATGAGCAGTTCTTC
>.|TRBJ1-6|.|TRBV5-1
CASSPEVVNSPLHF
TGCGCCAGCAGCCCGGAGGTGGTTAATTCACCCCTCCACTTT
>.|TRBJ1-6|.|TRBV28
CAIETDRNSPLHF
TGTGCCATCGAGACGGACAGAAATTCACCCCTCCACTTT
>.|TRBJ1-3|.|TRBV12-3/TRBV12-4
CASISGGRNTIYF
TGTGCCAGCATCAGCGGGGGCCGAAACACCATATATTTT
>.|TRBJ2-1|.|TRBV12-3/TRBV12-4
CASGQAKYNEQFF
TGTGCCAGCGGCCAGGCAAAATACAATGAGCAGTTCTTC
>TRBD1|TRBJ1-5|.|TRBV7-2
CASSLDSGGNQPQHF
TGTGCCAGCAGCTTAGACTCAGGGGGGAATCAGCCCCAGCATTTT
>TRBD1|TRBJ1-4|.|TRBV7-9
CASTYRGRDEKLFF
TGTGCCAGCACCTACAGGGGCCGAGATGAAAAACTGTTTTTT
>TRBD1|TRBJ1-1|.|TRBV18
CASSPGTGGNTEAFF
TGTGCCAGCTCACCAGGGACAGGGGGCAACACTGAAGCTTTCTTT
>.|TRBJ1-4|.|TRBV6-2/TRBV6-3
CASSYQEGRSTNEKLFF
TGTGCCAGCAGTTACCAGGAGGGGAGGTCAACTAATGAAAAACTGTTTTTT
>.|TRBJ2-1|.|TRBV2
CASSERAGAYNEQFF
TGTGCCAGCAGTGAAAGGGCAGGGGCCTACAATGAGCAGTTCTTC
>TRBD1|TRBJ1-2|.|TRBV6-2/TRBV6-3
CASSFRTGERLDYGYTF
TGTGCCAGCAGTTTCAGGACAGGGGAACGTTTGGACTATGGCTACACCTTC
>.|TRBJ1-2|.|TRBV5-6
CASSSGGNYGYTF
TGTGCCAGCAGCTCGGGGGGTAACTATGGCTACACCTTC